Each of the 24 T cell receptor beta chains below was sequenced from the same sample in a study of OX40 agonist ivuxolimab in advanced cancers. This table comes from immunoSEQ multiplex PCR, and its TCRdb copy is limited to in-frame clones, with some not included. The top ten hold about 0.82% of the sample, which has 100,000 or so clones, around nine tenths seen once. The specimen comprised CD4+ or CD8+ T cells sorted from blood, sampled in a trial of the OX40 agonist ivuxolimab. The receptors shown here come from an adult with an advanced solid tumor such as melanoma, head and neck, liver or kidney cancer.

This chain links TRBV18 with TRBJ2-7; either TRBD1 or TRBD2 may fit D (5 bases each). Germline V CDR1 and CDR2: KGHSH, LQKENI. This CDR3 comprises 13 residues. V lost 3 bases to trimming and J lost 3 bases, with 9 bases between them. The CDR3 sequence is CASSPGTDYEQYV. In nucleotides, the CDR3 is TGTGCCAGCTCACCCGGGACGGACTACGAGCAGTACGTC.

This clone was found a few times. The chain links TRBV5-5 to TRBJ1-1; D remains ambiguous. This CDR3 region has 13 residues. The V end was cut by 5 bases, the J end by 1 base, with 9 bases between. Germline-derived CDR1 and CDR2 are SGHKS and YYEKEE (reference sequence). The CDR3 spells CASSLTWNTEAFF. In DNA form, the CDR3 reads TGTGCCAGCAGTCTGACTTGGAACACTGAAGCTTTCTTT.

V usage is TRBV27 and J usage is TRBJ2-7, with 7 bases that match TRBD2. The germline V gene encodes CDR1 MNHEY and CDR2 SMNVEV (reference sequence). This CDR3 spans 14 amino acids. V lost 1 base and J lost 7; bases outside the gene matches: 7. CDR3 loop: CASSLLAGAGEQYF. CDR3 in DNA: TGTGCCAGCAGTTTATTGGCGGGAGCTGGGGAGCAGTACTTC.

The genes are TRBV7-2 and TRBJ1-4; D unresolved. In germline, CDR1 is SGHTA, CDR2 FQGNSA. This CDR3 is built from 15 residues. With 3 bases removed from V and 7 bases from J, the gap between germline ends came to 15 bases. CDR3 amino acids: CASSFQTVKTEKLFF. In nucleotides, the CDR3 is TGTGCCAGCAGCTTCCAGACCGTCAAGACTGAAAAACTGTTTTTT.

The rearrangement uses TRBV4-2 and TRBJ2-3; 10 bases are a match to TRBD2. J gave up 8 bases and V 0 bases, and 8 bases lay outside the gene matches. This CDR3 region has 16 residues. The germline CDR1 and CDR2 sequences are LGHNA and YNFKEQ. The CDR3 protein is CASSQDSASGSATQYF. CDR3 nucleotides: TGTGCCAGCAGCCAAGATTCAGCTAGCGGGAGTGCTACGCAGTATTTT.

This chain links TRBV5-1 with TRBJ2-5, with D possibly TRBD1 on 6 matching bases. The CDR3 has 13 residues. With 3 bases removed from V and 5 bases from J, the gap between germline ends came to 11 bases. Germline V gives CDR1 SGHRS, CDR2 YFSETQ. Written as DNA, the CDR3 is TGCGCCAGCAGCTCCTCAGGGGTCGAGACCCAGTACTTC. Its protein is CASSSSGVETQYF. The full variable domain, with the rest looked up from reference TRBV5-1 and TRBJ2-5, is KAGVTQTPRYLIKTRGQQVTLSCSPISGHRSVSWYQQTPGQGLQFLFEYFSETQRNKGNFPGRFSGRQFSNSRSEMNVSTLELGDSALYLCASSSSGVETQYFGPGTRLLVL.

This chain uses TRBV5-1 with TRBJ1-1, with D perhaps TRBD1 (5 bases). CDR3 size: 15 residues. The V and J ends lost 4 bases and 4 bases respectively, with 17 bases between them. Germline values: CDR1 SGHRS, CDR2 YFSETQ. The CDR3 spells CASSPGTLLSTEAFF. The CDR3 region has the DNA TGCGCCAGCAGCCCGGGGACTCTTCTGAGCACTGAAGCTTTCTTT.

Here the CDR3 reads CASSFLAGGNNEQFF. The CDR3 DNA sequence: TGTGCCAGCAGCTTTTTAGCGGGGGGTAACAATGAGCAGTTCTTC. The chain links TRBV6-5 to TRBJ2-1, with TRBD2 identical over 10 bases. The CDR3 is 15 amino acids. Trimming at V came to 6 bases and at J to 5 bases, leaving 7 bases not matched to a gene. Germline V CDR1 and CDR2: MNHEY, SVGAGI.

The chain recombines TRBV7-8 with TRBJ1-5, with TRBD1 matching over 7 bases. V dropped 5 bases and J dropped 7; count of bases not matched to a gene: 8. CDR3 length: 14 residues. Germline V CDR1 and CDR2: SGHVS, FQNEAQ. Written as DNA, the CDR3 is TGTGCCAGCAGCCCTAGCAGGGGGAGGCAGCCCCAGCATTTT. Translating it yields CASSPSRGRQPQHF.

The CDR3 here is CASSPAFRGGTEAFF. DNA for the CDR3: TGTGCCAGCAGTCCCGCCTTTAGGGGGGGAACTGAAGCTTTCTTT. V gene TRBV5-5 combines with J gene TRBJ1-1; TRBD1 might be the D (6 bases). From germline, CDR1 is SGHKS and CDR2 YYEKEE (reference sequence). V shed 5 bases and J shed 5 bases, with 19 bases lying between them. The CDR3 extends over 15 amino acids.

The chain couples TRBV7-2 to TRBJ1-5, with TRBD1 as a possible D gene (5 bases). The V gene lost 6 bases and the J gene lost 5 bases, with 11 bases spanning the gap. The CDR3 consists of 13 residues. Per the germline V gene, CDR1 is SGHTA and CDR2 is FQGNSA. The CDR3 region is CASRDRGDQPQHF. The CDR3 DNA reads TGTGCCAGCAGGGATAGGGGAGATCAGCCCCAGCATTTT.

This clone was seen a handful of times. The chain couples TRBV25-1 to TRBJ2-7; D may be TRBD2 (5 bases). The germline V gene has CDR1 MGHDK and CDR2 SYGVNS. The V gene lost 7 bases and the J gene lost 5 bases, with 9 bases spanning the gap. The CDR3 has 11 amino acids. The CDR3 coding sequence is TGTGCCAGCACTCCTAGCCACGAGCAGTACGTC. It yields the protein CASTPSHEQYV.

This clone showed up just once. The chain has TRBV28 and TRBJ2-1; TRBD2 matches 9 bases. Germline V gene lookup returns CDR1 MDHEN and CDR2 SYDVKM. V lost 5 bases to trimming and J lost 3 bases; unmatched junction nucleotides: 14. The CDR3 totals 18 residues. CDR3: CASSGVLGAGGNYNEQFF. Here the CDR3 DNA reads TGTGCCAGCAGTGGAGTCCTAGGAGCGGGAGGTAACTACAATGAGCAGTTCTTC.

The CDR3 here is CASSPRGDNQPQHF. CDR3 DNA: TGTGCCAGCTCACCACGAGGGGACAATCAGCCCCAGCATTTT. This chain links TRBV18 with TRBJ1-5; the D gene is possibly TRBD1 (5 bases). Looked up from germline, CDR1 is KGHSH and CDR2 is LQKENI. The germline V and J ends were trimmed by 1 base and 3 bases, with 7 bases remaining between them. This CDR3 spans 14 amino acids.

The V gene is TRBV29-1, the J gene TRBJ1-1, with 8 bases matching TRBD1. The germline CDR1 and CDR2 sequences are SQVTM and ANQGSEA. The CDR3 consists of 11 residues. For the CDR3, the DNA is TGCGGGGGACAGGAGAACACTGAAGCTTTCTTT. This gives the protein CGGQENTEAFF. Full variable domain (missing parts from reference TRBV29-1 and TRBJ1-1): SAVISQKPSRDICQRGTSLTIQCQVDSQVTMMFWYRQQPGQSLTLIATANQGSEATYESGFVIDKFPISRPNLTFSTLTVSNMSPEDSSIYLCGGQENTEAFFGQGTRLTVV.

V usage is TRBV5-1 and J usage is TRBJ2-7; TRBD2 aligns across 9 bases. V lost 0 bases to trimming and J lost 7 bases; unmatched junction nucleotides: 8. This CDR3 has 15 residues. Looked up from germline, CDR1 is SGHRS and CDR2 is YFSETQ. The CDR3 nucleotides read TGCGCCAGCAGCTTGGTTGCTAGCGGGATAGATGAGCAGTACTTC. It yields the protein CASSLVASGIDEQYF.

CDR3 amino acids: CASSPGGGETQYF. The CDR3 nucleotides read TGTGCCAGCTCACCTGGGGGAGGAGAGACCCAGTACTTC. The gene calls are TRBV18 and TRBJ2-5; a possible D gene is TRBD2 (6 bases). Germline V gene lookup returns CDR1 KGHSH and CDR2 LQKENI. Deletions cut 3 bases from V and 4 bases from J, with 9 bases between. The CDR3 sequence is 13 residues long.

V and J are TRBV27 and TRBJ2-7; D unresolved. Germline loops: CDR1 MNHEY, CDR2 SMNVEV (reference sequence). This CDR3 has 10 amino acids. V was trimmed by 4 bases and J by 3 bases, leaving 1 base between them. The CDR3 loop is CASSYYEQYF. The CDR3 DNA sequence: TGTGCCAGCAGTTACTACGAGCAGTACTTC.

V and J are TRBV7-9 and TRBJ2-5; tentative D call: TRBD2 (5 bases). V was pared by 2 bases and J by 1 base, with 8 bases between. CDR3 size: 14 residues. Germline CDR1 and CDR2: SEHNR and FQNEAQ (reference sequence). This CDR3 is CASSLITSQETQYF. DNA of the CDR3: TGTGCCAGCAGCTTAATCACTAGCCAAGAGACCCAGTACTTC.

This clone has a single count. The chain is built from TRBV2 and TRBJ2-3; 8 nucleotides match TRBD2. The CDR3 is 16 amino acids. CDR1 and CDR2 (germline): SNHLY, FYNNEI. V was clipped by 5 bases and J by 5 bases; unmatched bases: 12. The CDR3 sequence: CASSFWGGAGEDTQYF. DNA for the CDR3: TGTGCCAGCAGTTTTTGGGGGGGAGCGGGAGAAGATACGCAGTATTTT.

The chain uses TRBV7-2 and TRBJ1-3; D unresolved. CDR1 is SGHTA and CDR2 is FQGNSA in the germline V gene. The CDR3 length is 15 residues. Trimming shortened V by 5 bases and J by 2 bases, and 13 bases separated the two germline ends. The CDR3 DNA follows: TGTGCCAGCAGCGATAGAGGTAGCCCTGGAAACACCATATATTTT. Encoded protein: CASSDRGSPGNTIYF.

The chain carries TRBV11-2 and TRBJ2-3; 8 bases are a match to TRBD2. The trim removed 1 base at V and 4 bases at J, leaving 7 bases unmatched. Germline V gene data show CDR1 as SGHAT and CDR2 as FQNNGV. The CDR3 has 16 residues. The CDR3 DNA reads TGTGCCAGCAGCTTAGTAAGCGGGAGTACACCAGATACGCAGTATTTT. Protein product: CASSLVSGSTPDTQYF.

The rearrangement joins TRBV19 to TRBJ2-2; weak D call: TRBD2 (5 bases). Trimming took 4 bases from V and 7 from J, leaving 16 bases between them. CDR1 and CDR2 (germline): LNHDA, SQIVND (reference sequence). This CDR3 comprises 15 residues. This CDR3 reads CASSRSREEGGELFF. The CDR3, as DNA: TGTGCCAGTAGTAGATCCCGGGAAGAGGGCGGGGAGCTGTTTTTT.

The genes are TRBV11-2 and TRBJ1-1; D might be TRBD1 (5 bases). The CDR3 contains 15 residues. With 4 bases removed from V and 2 bases from J, the gap between germline ends came to 14 bases. Germline loops: CDR1 SGHAT, CDR2 FQNNGV. The CDR3 reads CASSSWGVTNTEAFF. In DNA, the CDR3 is TGTGCCAGCAGCTCCTGGGGGGTTACAAACACTGAAGCTTTCTTT.